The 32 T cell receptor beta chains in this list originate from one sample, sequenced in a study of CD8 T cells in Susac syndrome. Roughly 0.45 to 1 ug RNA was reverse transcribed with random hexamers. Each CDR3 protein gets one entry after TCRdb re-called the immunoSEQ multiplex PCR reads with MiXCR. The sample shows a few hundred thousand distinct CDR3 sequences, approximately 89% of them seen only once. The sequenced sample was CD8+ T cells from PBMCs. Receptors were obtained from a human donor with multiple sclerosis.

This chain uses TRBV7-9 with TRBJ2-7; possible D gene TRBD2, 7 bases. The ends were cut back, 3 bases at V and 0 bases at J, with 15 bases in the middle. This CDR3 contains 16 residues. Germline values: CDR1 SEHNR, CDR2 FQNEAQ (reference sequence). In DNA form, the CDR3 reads TGTGCCAGCAGCTTTGGTGCGGGGGCCCACTCCTACGAGCAGTACTTC. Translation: CASSFGAGAHSYEQYF.

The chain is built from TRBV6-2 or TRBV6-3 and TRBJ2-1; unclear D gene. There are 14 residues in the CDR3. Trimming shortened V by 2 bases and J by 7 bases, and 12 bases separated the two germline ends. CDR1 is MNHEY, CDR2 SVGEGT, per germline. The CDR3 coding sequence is TGTGCCAGCAGTTACAGCCTCTTCAATAATGAGCAGTTCTTC. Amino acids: CASSYSLFNNEQFF.

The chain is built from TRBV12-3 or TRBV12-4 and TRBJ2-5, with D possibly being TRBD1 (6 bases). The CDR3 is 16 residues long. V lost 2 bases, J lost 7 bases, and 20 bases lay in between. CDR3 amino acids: CASSLSLSTTGLTQYF. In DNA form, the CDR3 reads TGTGCCAGCAGTTTATCCCTCTCTACGACAGGCCTGACCCAGTACTTC.

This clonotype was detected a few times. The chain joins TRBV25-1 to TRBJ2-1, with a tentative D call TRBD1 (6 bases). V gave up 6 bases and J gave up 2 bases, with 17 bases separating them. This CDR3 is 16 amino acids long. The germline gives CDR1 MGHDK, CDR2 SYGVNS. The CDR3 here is CASREARGPPYNEQFF. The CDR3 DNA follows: TGTGCCAGCAGGGAAGCCAGGGGACCCCCCTACAATGAGCAGTTCTTC.

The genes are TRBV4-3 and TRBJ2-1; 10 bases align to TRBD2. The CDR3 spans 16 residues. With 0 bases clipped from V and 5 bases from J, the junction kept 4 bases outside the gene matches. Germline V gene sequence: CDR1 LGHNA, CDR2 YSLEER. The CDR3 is CASSQERTSGNNEQFF. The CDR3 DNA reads TGCGCCAGCAGCCAAGAGAGGACTAGCGGAAACAATGAGCAGTTCTTC.

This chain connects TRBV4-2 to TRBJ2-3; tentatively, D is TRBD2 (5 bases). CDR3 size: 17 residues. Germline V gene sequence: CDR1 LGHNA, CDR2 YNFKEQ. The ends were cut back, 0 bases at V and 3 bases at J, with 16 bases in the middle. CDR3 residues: CASSQEIGRGPTDTQYF. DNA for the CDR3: TGTGCCAGCAGCCAAGAAATTGGGCGAGGGCCTACAGATACGCAGTATTTT.

The chain's CDR3 is CASSVDLRSYNEQFF. CDR3 coding DNA: TGTGCCAGCAGCGTCGACCTGCGGAGCTACAATGAGCAGTTCTTC. The chain uses TRBV27 and TRBJ2-1; D not certain. From germline, CDR1 is MNHEY and CDR2 SMNVEV (reference sequence). The germline V and J ends were trimmed by 6 bases and 3 bases, with 15 bases remaining between them. The CDR3 is 15 residues long.

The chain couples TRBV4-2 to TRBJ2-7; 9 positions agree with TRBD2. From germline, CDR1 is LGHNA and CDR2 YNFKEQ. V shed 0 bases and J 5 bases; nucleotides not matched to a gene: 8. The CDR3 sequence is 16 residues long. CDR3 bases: TGTGCCAGCAGCCAAGAGGCGGCTAGCGGGACCGACGAGCAGTACTTC. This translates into CASSQEAASGTDEQYF.

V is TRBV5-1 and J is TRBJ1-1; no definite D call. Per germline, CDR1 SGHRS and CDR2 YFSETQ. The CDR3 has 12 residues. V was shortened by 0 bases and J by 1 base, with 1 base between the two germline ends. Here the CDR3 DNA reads TGCGCCAGCAGCTTGGCGAACACTGAAGCTTTCTTT. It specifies CASSLANTEAFF.

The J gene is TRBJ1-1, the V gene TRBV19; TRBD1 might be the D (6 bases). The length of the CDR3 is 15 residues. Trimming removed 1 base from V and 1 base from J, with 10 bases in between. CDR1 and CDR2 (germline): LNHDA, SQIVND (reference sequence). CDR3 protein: CASSIVPGANTEAFF. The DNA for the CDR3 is TGTGCCAGTAGTATAGTCCCAGGGGCGAACACTGAAGCTTTCTTT.

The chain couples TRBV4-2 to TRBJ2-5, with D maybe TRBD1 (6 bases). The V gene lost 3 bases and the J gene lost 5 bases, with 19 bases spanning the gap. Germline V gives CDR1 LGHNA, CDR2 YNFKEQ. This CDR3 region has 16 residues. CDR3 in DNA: TGTGCCAGCAGCCAGACAGGAGTCCGGGGCCCCGAGACCCAGTACTTC. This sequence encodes CASSQTGVRGPETQYF.

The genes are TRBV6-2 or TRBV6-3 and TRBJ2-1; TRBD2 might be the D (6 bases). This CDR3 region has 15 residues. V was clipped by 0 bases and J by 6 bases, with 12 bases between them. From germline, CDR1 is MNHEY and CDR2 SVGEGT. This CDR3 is CASSYSWREGNEQFF. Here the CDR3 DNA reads TGTGCCAGCAGTTACTCGTGGAGGGAAGGCAATGAGCAGTTCTTC.

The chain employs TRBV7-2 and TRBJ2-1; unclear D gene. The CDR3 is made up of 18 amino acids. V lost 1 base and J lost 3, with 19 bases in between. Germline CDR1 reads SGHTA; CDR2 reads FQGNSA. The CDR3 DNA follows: TGTGCCAGCAGCTTAGAAATAGGACCTCAGTCGTACTACAATGAGCAGTTCTTC. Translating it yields CASSLEIGPQSYYNEQFF.

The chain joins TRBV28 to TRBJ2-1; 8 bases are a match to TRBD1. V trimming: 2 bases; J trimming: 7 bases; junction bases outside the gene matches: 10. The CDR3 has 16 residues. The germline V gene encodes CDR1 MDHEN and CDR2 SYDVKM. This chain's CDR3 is CASSLNWGRGQNEQFF. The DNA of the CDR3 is TGTGCCAGCAGTTTAAATTGGGGCAGGGGGCAGAATGAGCAGTTCTTC.

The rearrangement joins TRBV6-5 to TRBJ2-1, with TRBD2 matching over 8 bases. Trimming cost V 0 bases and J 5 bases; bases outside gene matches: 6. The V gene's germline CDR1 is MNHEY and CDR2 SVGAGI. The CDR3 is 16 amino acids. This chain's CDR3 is CASSYSVSGSDNEQFF. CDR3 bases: TGTGCCAGCAGTTACTCCGTGAGCGGGAGTGACAATGAGCAGTTCTTC.

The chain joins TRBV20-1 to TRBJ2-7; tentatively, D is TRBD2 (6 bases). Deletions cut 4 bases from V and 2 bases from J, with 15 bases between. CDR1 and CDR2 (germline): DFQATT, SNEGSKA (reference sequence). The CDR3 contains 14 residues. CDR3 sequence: CSAISLGLTYEQYF. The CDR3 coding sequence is TGCAGTGCTATCAGCCTGGGACTGACCTACGAGCAGTACTTC.

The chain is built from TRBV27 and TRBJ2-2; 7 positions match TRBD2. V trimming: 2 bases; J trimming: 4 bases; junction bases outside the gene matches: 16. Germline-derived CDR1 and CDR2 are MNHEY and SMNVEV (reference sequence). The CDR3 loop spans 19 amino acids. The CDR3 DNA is TGTGCCAGCAGTTTAAAATCGGCCCTGTTGGTAGCGGGCACCGGGGAGCTGTTTTTT. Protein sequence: CASSLKSALLVAGTGELFF.

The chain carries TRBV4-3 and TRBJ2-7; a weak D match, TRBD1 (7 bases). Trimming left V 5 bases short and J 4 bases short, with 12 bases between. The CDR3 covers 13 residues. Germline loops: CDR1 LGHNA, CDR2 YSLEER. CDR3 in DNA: TGCGCCAGCAGCGCGGGACAGCGGTACGAGCAGTACTTC. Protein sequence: CASSAGQRYEQYF.

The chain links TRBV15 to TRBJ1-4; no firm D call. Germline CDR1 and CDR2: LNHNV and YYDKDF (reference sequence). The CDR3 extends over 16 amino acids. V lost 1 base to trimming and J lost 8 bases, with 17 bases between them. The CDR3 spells CATSRAVGGIEEKLFF. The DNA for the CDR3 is TGTGCCACCAGCAGAGCGGTCGGCGGGATCGAGGAAAAACTGTTTTTT.

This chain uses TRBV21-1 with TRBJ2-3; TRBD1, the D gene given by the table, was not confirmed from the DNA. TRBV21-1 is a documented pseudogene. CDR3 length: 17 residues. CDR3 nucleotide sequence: TGTGCCAGCAGCCCTCGCCGGAAGGGGACTTGCACAGATACGCAGTATTTT. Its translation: CASSPRRKGTCTDTQYF.

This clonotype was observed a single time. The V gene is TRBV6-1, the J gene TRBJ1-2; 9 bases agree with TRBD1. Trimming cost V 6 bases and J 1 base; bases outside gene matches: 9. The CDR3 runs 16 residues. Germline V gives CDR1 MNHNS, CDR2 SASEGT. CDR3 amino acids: CASSPSTGGFNYGYTF. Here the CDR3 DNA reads TGTGCCAGCAGCCCTTCAACAGGGGGCTTTAACTATGGCTACACCTTC.

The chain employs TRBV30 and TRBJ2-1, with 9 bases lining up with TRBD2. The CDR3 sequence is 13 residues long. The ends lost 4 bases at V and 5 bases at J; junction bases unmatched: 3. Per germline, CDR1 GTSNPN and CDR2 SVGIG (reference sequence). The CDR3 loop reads CAWTSGVHNEQFF. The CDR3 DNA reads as TGTGCCTGGACTAGCGGGGTTCACAATGAGCAGTTCTTC.

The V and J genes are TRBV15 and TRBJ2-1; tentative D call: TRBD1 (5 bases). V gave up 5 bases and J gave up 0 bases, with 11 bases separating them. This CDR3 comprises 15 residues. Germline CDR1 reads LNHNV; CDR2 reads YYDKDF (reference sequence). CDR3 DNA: TGTGCCACCAGCCCAGGGTTGAGCTCCTACAATGAGCAGTTCTTC. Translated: CATSPGLSSYNEQFF.

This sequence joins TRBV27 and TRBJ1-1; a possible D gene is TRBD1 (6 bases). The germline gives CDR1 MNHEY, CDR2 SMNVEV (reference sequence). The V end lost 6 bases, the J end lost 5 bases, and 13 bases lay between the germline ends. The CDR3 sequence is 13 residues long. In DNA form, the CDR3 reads TGTGCCAGCAGCGGACAGTCGGGAACTGAAGCTTTCTTT. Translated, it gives CASSGQSGTEAFF.

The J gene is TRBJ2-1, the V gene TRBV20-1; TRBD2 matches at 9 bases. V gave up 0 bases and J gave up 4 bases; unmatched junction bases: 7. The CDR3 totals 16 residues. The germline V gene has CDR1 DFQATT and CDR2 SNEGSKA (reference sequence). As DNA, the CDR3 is TGCAGTGCTAGAGAGGTCCATAGCGGGGGTTACAATGAGCAGTTCTTC. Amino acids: CSAREVHSGGYNEQFF.

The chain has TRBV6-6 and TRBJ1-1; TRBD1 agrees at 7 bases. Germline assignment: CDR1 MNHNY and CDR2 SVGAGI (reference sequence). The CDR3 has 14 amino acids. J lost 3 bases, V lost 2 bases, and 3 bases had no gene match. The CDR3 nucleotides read TGTGCCAGCAGTTACGGAACAGGGGACACTGAAGCTTTCTTT. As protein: CASSYGTGDTEAFF.

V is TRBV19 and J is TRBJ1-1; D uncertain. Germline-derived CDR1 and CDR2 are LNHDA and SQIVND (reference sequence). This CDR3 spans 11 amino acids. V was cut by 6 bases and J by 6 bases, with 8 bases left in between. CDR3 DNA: TGTGCCAGTAGATCAGAAGCTGAAGCTTTCTTT. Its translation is CASRSEAEAFF.

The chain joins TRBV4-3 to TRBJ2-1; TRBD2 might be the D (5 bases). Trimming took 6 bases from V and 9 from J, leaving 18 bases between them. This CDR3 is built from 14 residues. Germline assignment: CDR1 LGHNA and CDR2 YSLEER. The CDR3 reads CASSLGSGSAEQFF. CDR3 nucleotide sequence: TGCGCCAGCAGTCTCGGATCGGGATCCGCTGAGCAGTTCTTC.

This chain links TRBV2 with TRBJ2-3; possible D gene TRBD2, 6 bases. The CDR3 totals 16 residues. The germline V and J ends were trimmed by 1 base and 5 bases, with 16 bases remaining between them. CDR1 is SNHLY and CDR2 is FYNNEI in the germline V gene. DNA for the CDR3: TGTGCCAGCAGTGAAGGGGGGGTCCTTCAGGGAGATACGCAGTATTTT. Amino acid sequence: CASSEGGVLQGDTQYF.

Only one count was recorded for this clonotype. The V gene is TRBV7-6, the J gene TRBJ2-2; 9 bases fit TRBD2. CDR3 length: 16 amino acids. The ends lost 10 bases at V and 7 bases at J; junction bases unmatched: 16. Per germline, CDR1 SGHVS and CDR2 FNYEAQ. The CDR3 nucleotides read TGTGCCACTAGTCCAAGCGGGGGGATTTTTGGCGGGGAGCTGTTTTTT. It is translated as CATSPSGGIFGGELFF.

This CDR3 reads CASSQENGRRENIQYF. CDR3 DNA sequence: TGCGCCAGCAGCCAAGAGAACGGCCGGAGGGAAAACATTCAGTACTTC. This sequence joins TRBV4-1 and TRBJ2-4, with D maybe TRBD2 (6 bases). This CDR3 has 16 amino acids. Between the trimmed V and J ends, which lost 0 bases and 5 bases, there was a span of 14 bases. Germline V gives CDR1 MGHRA, CDR2 YSYEKL.

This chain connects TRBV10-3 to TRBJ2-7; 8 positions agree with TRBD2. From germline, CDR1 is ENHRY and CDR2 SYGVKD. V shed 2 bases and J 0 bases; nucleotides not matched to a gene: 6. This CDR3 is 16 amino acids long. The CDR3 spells CAISEATSGLSYEQYF. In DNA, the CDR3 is TGTGCCATCAGTGAGGCCACTAGCGGCCTCTCCTACGAGCAGTACTTC.